This TCR beta chain derives from a study of shared clonotypes between healthy human individuals. In the study overall: The donor group consisted of two women and a few men, aged 18 to 49.

Sequencing used immunoSEQ multiplex PCR; TCRdb keeps in-frame clones, though not all of them. The repertoire has around 620,000 clones, 85% to 95% of them found once; the top ten carry 0.11%. Study-wide results and caveats: In general, naive subsets displayed greater estimated richness than memory subsets did.

Concerning this clone: What it binds is unknown. This CDR3 is also generated by other DNA sequences in the sample.

The CDR3 totals 13 residues. CDR1 is MNHEY, CDR2 SMNVEV, per germline (reference sequence). It was CD45RO-negative cells, positively selected for CCR7, that made up naive CD8 cells, with terminally differentiated effector memory CD45RA+ cells excluded. The TCR sequence derives from a woman aged 25-40 years in good health. Sequencing used naive CD8+ T cells sorted from blood. The rearrangement uses TRBV27 and TRBJ2-5; 8 bases are shared with TRBD1. The DNA matches TRBJ2-7 better at its end, which makes the J call doubtful. Here the CDR3 reads CASSPGTGYEQYF. Here the CDR3 DNA reads TGTGCCAGCAGTCCGGGGACAGGCTACGAGCAGTACTTC.